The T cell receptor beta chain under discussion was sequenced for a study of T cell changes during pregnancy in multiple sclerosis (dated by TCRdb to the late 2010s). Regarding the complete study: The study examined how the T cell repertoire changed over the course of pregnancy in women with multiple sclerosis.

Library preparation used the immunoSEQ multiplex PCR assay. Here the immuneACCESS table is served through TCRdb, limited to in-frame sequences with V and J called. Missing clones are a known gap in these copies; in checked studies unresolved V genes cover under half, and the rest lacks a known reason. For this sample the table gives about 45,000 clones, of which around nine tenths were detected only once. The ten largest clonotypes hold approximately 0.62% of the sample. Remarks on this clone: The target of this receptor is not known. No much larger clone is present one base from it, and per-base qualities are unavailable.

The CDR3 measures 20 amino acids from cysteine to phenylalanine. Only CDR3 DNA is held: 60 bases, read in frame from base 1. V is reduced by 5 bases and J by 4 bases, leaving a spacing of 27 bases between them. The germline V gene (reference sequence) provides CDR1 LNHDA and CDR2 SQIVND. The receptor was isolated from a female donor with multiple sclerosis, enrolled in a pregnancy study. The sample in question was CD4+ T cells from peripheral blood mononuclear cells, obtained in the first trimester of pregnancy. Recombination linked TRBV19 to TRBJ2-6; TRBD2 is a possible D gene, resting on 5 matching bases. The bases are TGTGCCAGTAGTTTTACCTATAGCGTAGCGAAAGGGCCCGGGGCCAACGTCCTGACTTTC. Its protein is CASSFTYSVAKGPGANVLTF.